Below are 21 T cell receptor beta chains sequenced from a single sample in a study of OX40 agonist ivuxolimab in advanced cancers. TCRdb's table, derived via immunoSEQ multiplex PCR, lists solely in-frame clones and lacks some. Among roughly 59,000 clones listed, 80% to 95% were seen once. The specimen comprised CD4+ or CD8+ T cells sorted from blood, sampled in a trial of the OX40 agonist ivuxolimab. All receptors derive from an adult with an advanced solid tumor such as melanoma, head and neck, liver or kidney cancer.

The chain recombines TRBV9 with TRBJ2-3; the match to TRBD1 covers 8 bases. The CDR3 has 17 residues. The V and J ends lost 4 bases and 3 bases, in that order; junction bases with no gene match: 13. Germline values: CDR1 SGDLS, CDR2 YYNGEE. CDR3 sequence reads: CASSNRRTGYGTDTQYF. DNA of the CDR3: TGTGCCAGCAGCAATCGTAGGACAGGGTATGGTACAGATACGCAGTATTTT.

The chain has TRBV10-1 and TRBJ2-1; D is undetermined. The germline V and J ends were trimmed by 0 bases and 6 bases, with 18 bases remaining between them. This CDR3 comprises 17 residues. Germline assignment: CDR1 WNHNN and CDR2 SYGVQD (reference sequence). CDR3 sequence (DNA): TGCGCCAGCAGTGAGTCGAGGATATCGCGGCCGGGCAATGAGCAGTTCTTC. Protein: CASSESRISRPGNEQFF.

The chain recombines TRBV29-1 with TRBJ1-4, with D possibly being TRBD1 (6 bases). Trimming pared 0 bases from V and 2 bases from J, leaving 7 bases between. This CDR3 comprises 14 residues. Germline assignment: CDR1 SQVTM and CDR2 ANQGSEA. The CDR3 sequence is CSVEERGTNEKLFF. The DNA for the CDR3 is TGCAGCGTTGAAGAGAGGGGGACTAATGAAAAACTGTTTTTT.

This chain connects TRBV4-2 to TRBJ2-5, with 11 nucleotides matching TRBD2. The CDR3 spans 16 residues. The J segment lost 3 bases and the V segment lost 3 bases, leaving 6 bases of the junction unmatched. In germline, CDR1 is LGHNA, CDR2 YNFKEQ. The CDR3 sequence: CASSHSTSGIEETQYF. CDR3 bases: TGTGCCAGCAGCCACTCGACTAGCGGGATCGAAGAGACCCAGTACTTC.

This chain joins TRBV19 and TRBJ1-1; D is unclear. The CDR3 consists of 15 residues. Looked up from germline, CDR1 is LNHDA and CDR2 is SQIVND (reference sequence). Trimming shortened V by 2 bases and J by 3 bases, and 13 bases separated the two germline ends. The CDR3 spells CASSIMSPRDTEAFF. The CDR3 DNA is TGTGCCAGTAGTATAATGTCGCCGAGGGACACTGAAGCTTTCTTT.

The rearrangement joins TRBV11-2 to TRBJ2-7; tentative D call: TRBD1 (5 bases). CDR3 length: 13 residues. CDR1 SGHAT and CDR2 FQNNGV come from the germline V gene. V lost 1 base to trimming and J lost 6 bases, with 10 bases between them. Here the CDR3 reads CASSLGQGGEQYF. The CDR3 DNA reads TGTGCCAGCAGCTTAGGGCAGGGTGGCGAGCAGTACTTC.

The V gene is TRBV7-9, the J gene TRBJ2-1, with 10 bases aligning to TRBD2. CDR3 size: 15 residues. The trim removed 3 bases at V and 4 bases at J, leaving 3 bases unmatched. Germline CDR1 and CDR2: SEHNR and FQNEAQ (reference sequence). CDR3 loop: CASSFLLAGYNEQFF. The CDR3 coding sequence is TGTGCCAGCAGCTTTCTACTAGCGGGATACAATGAGCAGTTCTTC.

The chain links TRBV4-2 to TRBJ2-2, with TRBD2 matching over 11 bases. J lost 4 bases, V lost 0 bases, and 10 bases had no gene match. The germline CDR1 and CDR2 sequences are LGHNA and YNFKEQ. This CDR3 has 19 amino acids. CDR3 in DNA: TGTGCCAGCAGCCAAGATCGCACTAGCGGGAGAGGTGGCACCGGGGAGCTGTTTTTT. This sequence encodes CASSQDRTSGRGGTGELFF.

CDR3 loop: CASSQDNEQANTEAFF. As DNA, the CDR3 is TGCGCCAGCAGCCAAGATAACGAACAGGCTAACACTGAAGCTTTCTTT. The genes are TRBV4-1 and TRBJ1-1, with D perhaps matching TRBD1 (5 bases). Germline CDR1 MGHRA, CDR2 YSYEKL. This CDR3 spans 16 amino acids. Deletions cut 0 bases from V and 2 bases from J, with 13 bases between.

This rearrangement joins TRBV7-3 to TRBJ2-3, with 8 positions matching TRBD1. V shed 2 bases, J shed 4 bases, and the junction held 5 bases outside the gene matches. The CDR3 is made up of 15 amino acids. From germline, CDR1 is SGHTA and CDR2 FQGTGA. The CDR3 DNA is TGTGCCAGCAGCTTACAGGGGGCTCTCGCAGATACGCAGTATTTT. It codes for CASSLQGALADTQYF.

The chain links TRBV19 to TRBJ2-7; 9 bases line up with TRBD1. Germline V gene data show CDR1 as LNHDA and CDR2 as SQIVND (reference sequence). V dropped 5 bases and J dropped 0; count of bases not matched to a gene: 5. The CDR3 totals 15 residues. The CDR3 DNA reads TGTGCCAGTAGTCCGACAGGGGGGGGCTCCTACGAGCAGTACTTC. As protein: CASSPTGGGSYEQYF.

V usage is TRBV4-3 and J usage is TRBJ2-1, with 12 bases aligning to TRBD2. Germline CDR1 is LGHNA and CDR2 is YSLEER. This CDR3 is 19 amino acids long. The trim removed 4 bases at V and 3 bases at J, leaving 13 bases unmatched. CDR3: CASSLRLAGVSKGYNEQFF. The DNA of the CDR3 is TGCGCCAGCAGCCTACGACTAGCGGGAGTTAGTAAGGGCTACAATGAGCAGTTCTTC.

The V call is TRBV4-1, the J call TRBJ2-5; possible D gene TRBD1, 6 bases. Deletions cut 0 bases from V and 5 bases from J, with 7 bases between. The germline CDR1 and CDR2 sequences are MGHRA and YSYEKL. The CDR3 length is 13 residues. The CDR3 nucleotides are TGCGCCAGCAGCCAAGATAGGGGGGAGACCCAGTACTTC. Protein product: CASSQDRGETQYF.

The chain carries TRBV4-2 and TRBJ2-2, with D possibly being TRBD2 (5 bases). CDR3 length: 15 residues. Germline V gives CDR1 LGHNA, CDR2 YNFKEQ. Trimming took 5 bases from V and 1 from J, leaving 11 bases between them. CDR3 protein: CASSSPRENTGELFF. CDR3 DNA sequence: TGTGCCAGCAGCTCCCCGAGGGAGAACACCGGGGAGCTGTTTTTT.

This sequence joins TRBV27 and TRBJ1-1; 7 nucleotides align to TRBD1. This CDR3 region has 16 residues. CDR1 is MNHEY, CDR2 SMNVEV, per germline (reference sequence). V shed 5 bases and J 0 bases; nucleotides not matched to a gene: 9. The CDR3 nucleotides read TGTGCCAGCAGTGTCGGGACAGAGCCTATGAACACTGAAGCTTTCTTT. This translates into CASSVGTEPMNTEAFF.

This chain's CDR3 is CASSEEGKVYGYTF. CDR3 coding DNA: TGTGCCAGCTCAGAAGAGGGAAAGGTCTATGGCTACACCTTC. This chain connects TRBV18 to TRBJ1-2; D is undetermined. This CDR3 has 14 residues. Germline V CDR1 and CDR2: KGHSH, LQKENI. Between the trimmed V and J ends, which lost 5 bases and 4 bases, there was a span of 14 bases.

The CDR3 protein is CASSLGVAGESFTDTQYF. In DNA form, the CDR3 reads TGTGCCAGCAGCTTGGGAGTAGCGGGGGAATCTTTCACAGATACGCAGTATTTT. This sequence joins TRBV5-6 and TRBJ2-3; 9 positions match TRBD2. Germline V gives CDR1 SGHDT, CDR2 YYEEEE. V shed 0 bases and J 2 bases; nucleotides not matched to a gene: 10. The CDR3 sequence is 18 residues long. Full variable domain (outside the CDR3, taken from reference TRBV5-6 and TRBJ2-3): DAGVTQSPTHLIKTRGQQVTLRCSPKSGHDTVSWYQQALGQGPQFIFQYYEEEERQRGNFPDRFSGHQFPNYSSELNVNALLLGDSALYLCASSLGVAGESFTDTQYFGPGTRLTVL.

The chain is built from TRBV6-1 and TRBJ2-7; no clear D gene. The CDR3 contains 12 residues. V lost 3 bases and J 6 bases, leaving 9 bases between the germline ends. Per the germline V gene, CDR1 is MNHNS and CDR2 is SASEGT. As DNA, the CDR3 is TGTGCCAGCAGTGATGGTCCGGTCGAGCAGTACTTC. It is translated as CASSDGPVEQYF.

In this sample, this clone turned up once. The same CDR3 also results from other DNA sequences found in this sample. The CDR3 here is CASSVGSSYEQYF. CDR3 bases: TGTGCCAGCAGCGTAGGTAGCTCCTACGAGCAGTACTTC. This chain uses TRBV9 with TRBJ2-7, with D unresolved. There are 13 residues in the CDR3. Looked up from germline, CDR1 is SGDLS and CDR2 is YYNGEE. V was pared by 0 bases and J by 0 bases, with 4 bases between.

The chain has TRBV5-1 and TRBJ1-2; TRBD1 agrees at 7 bases. CDR1 SGHRS and CDR2 YFSETQ come from the germline V gene. The V gene end was trimmed by 4 bases and the J gene end by 3 bases; junction bases not matched to a gene: 3. The CDR3 is 13 amino acids. This chain's CDR3 is CASSHGTDYGYTF. The CDR3 DNA follows: TGCGCCAGCAGCCACGGGACAGACTATGGCTACACCTTC.

V and J are TRBV7-9 and TRBJ2-7; either TRBD1 or TRBD2 may fit D (5 bases each). Trimming left V 4 bases short and J 2 bases short, with 21 bases between. The CDR3 is 17 amino acids. CDR1 and CDR2 (germline): SEHNR, FQNEAQ (reference sequence). CDR3 DNA sequence: TGTGCCAGCAGCTCCCGCGGACGGACGGGACGCCCCTACGAGCAGTACTTC. This codes for CASSSRGRTGRPYEQYF.